Listed here are 26 T cell receptor beta chains from one sample, sequenced in a study of CD8+ T cells in alopecia areata. Reverse transcribed after extraction, RNA yielded cDNA as the sequencing template. TCRdb keeps only in-frame clones here, not all; method: immunoSEQ multiplex PCR. The data contain 140,000 to 150,000 clones, more than 45% of them singletons. Sample: CD4+ T cells sorted from blood. The receptors were gathered from a human donor with alopecia areata.

The genes are TRBV10-2 and TRBJ2-7; no reliable D call. Per germline, CDR1 WSHSY and CDR2 SAAADI. V lost 0 bases and J 2 bases, leaving 5 bases between the germline ends. The CDR3 runs to 13 residues. CDR3 coding DNA: TGCGCCAGCAGTGAGTCACCCCCCTACGAGCAGTACTTC. Residues: CASSESPPYEQYF.

The J gene is TRBJ2-1, the V gene TRBV2; 7 bases line up with TRBD2. CDR1 and CDR2 from the germline V gene are SNHLY and FYNNEI. Unmatched junction bases numbered 13, after V lost 8 bases and J lost 9 bases. The CDR3 runs to 14 residues. In DNA form, the CDR3 reads TGTGCCAGCGGACTAGGCCCTAATAGGAGTGAGCAGTTCTTC. Protein: CASGLGPNRSEQFF.

V usage is TRBV28 and J usage is TRBJ1-1; the match to TRBD1 covers 8 bases. Germline-derived CDR1 and CDR2 are MDHEN and SYDVKM. CDR3 size: 16 residues. V gave up 2 bases and J gave up 4 bases; unmatched junction bases: 9. CDR3 protein: CASSLVSGGASTEAFF. Written as DNA, the CDR3 is TGTGCCAGCAGTTTAGTGTCAGGGGGCGCGTCCACTGAAGCTTTCTTT. The variable domain in full, completed from reference TRBV28 and TRBJ1-1, reads DVKVTQSSRYLVKRTGEKVFLECVQDMDHENMFWYRQDPGLGLRLIYFSYDVKMKEKGDIPEGYSVSREKKERFSLILESASTNQTSMYLCASSLVSGGASTEAFFGQGTRLTVV.

This clone appeared a single time. This rearrangement joins TRBV30 to TRBJ2-1; 11 nucleotides line up with TRBD2. V shed 0 bases and J 8 bases; nucleotides not matched to a gene: 6. CDR3 size: 15 residues. The V gene's germline CDR1 is GTSNPN and CDR2 SVGIG (reference sequence). CDR3 nucleotide sequence: TGTGCCTGGAGTGTTGGGCTAGCGGGAGGACATGAGCAGTTCTTC. Encoded protein: CAWSVGLAGGHEQFF.

The chain combines TRBV6-6 with TRBJ1-1, with TRBD1 matching over 9 bases. V lost 6 bases, J lost 0 bases, and 2 bases stayed unmatched. Germline V gene data show CDR1 as MNHNY and CDR2 as SVGAGI (reference sequence). The CDR3 is made up of 14 amino acids. CDR3 loop: CASRGTGLNTEAFF. For the CDR3, the DNA is TGTGCCAGCAGGGGGACAGGGTTGAACACTGAAGCTTTCTTT.

V gene TRBV28 combines with J gene TRBJ1-5, with D possibly being TRBD1 (5 bases). Deletions cut 6 bases from V and 2 bases from J, with 11 bases between. CDR1 is MDHEN and CDR2 is SYDVKM in the germline V gene. The CDR3 has 14 amino acids. The CDR3 nucleotides are TGTGCCAGCAGCAAGGGGCAGGGCAATCAGCCCCAGCATTTT. Its protein is CASSKGQGNQPQHF.

The chain has TRBV7-9 and TRBJ2-2; D perhaps matches TRBD2 (6 bases). The CDR3 extends over 16 amino acids. Germline V gene data show CDR1 as SEHNR and CDR2 as FQNEAQ (reference sequence). The V end lost 11 bases, the J end lost 8 bases, and 27 bases lay between the germline ends. CDR3 residues: CALPRRESLRGGELFF. The CDR3 DNA follows: TGTGCCTTACCGCGGAGGGAAAGTCTTCGCGGTGGGGAGCTGTTTTTT.

The chain recombines TRBV2 with TRBJ2-7; D not certain. Trimming cost V 6 bases and J 3 bases, with 12 bases left between them. Germline-derived CDR1 and CDR2 are SNHLY and FYNNEI. The CDR3 has 13 amino acids. The chain's CDR3 is CASSRGPIYEQYF. For the CDR3, the DNA is TGTGCCAGCAGCCGCGGACCAATCTACGAGCAGTACTTC.

The J gene is TRBJ1-2, the V gene TRBV30; D is ambiguous. Trimming took 0 bases from V and 7 from J, leaving 15 bases between them. CDR1 is GTSNPN, CDR2 SVGIG, per germline (reference sequence). This CDR3 has 14 amino acids. The CDR3 DNA reads as TGTGCCTGGAGTGTAAATCAGCACCTTGGTGGCTACACCTTC. Amino acid sequence: CAWSVNQHLGGYTF.

The rearrangement links TRBV7-9 to TRBJ2-5; TRBD1 agrees at 7 bases. V dropped 8 bases and J dropped 1; count of bases not matched to a gene: 4. The CDR3 contains 13 residues. The V gene's germline CDR1 is SEHNR and CDR2 FQNEAQ (reference sequence). CDR3: CASLKGAQETQYF. DNA of the CDR3: TGTGCCAGCCTCAAGGGGGCCCAAGAGACCCAGTACTTC.

This clone was seen a few times. V and J are TRBV11-2 and TRBJ2-1, with 10 bases identical to TRBD2. V lost 0 bases, J lost 6 bases, and 2 bases stayed unmatched. The V gene's germline CDR1 is SGHAT and CDR2 FQNNGV. The CDR3 length is 15 residues. Here the CDR3 reads CASSLEGTSANEQFF. As DNA, the CDR3 is TGTGCCAGCAGCTTAGAAGGGACTAGCGCCAATGAGCAGTTCTTC.

The CDR3 reads CASSAGQGGETQYF. The CDR3 nucleotides read TGTGCCAGCAGCGCGGGACAGGGTGGTGAGACCCAGTACTTC. J is TRBJ2-5 and V is TRBV11-2; 9 bases map to TRBD1. With 5 bases clipped from V and 5 bases from J, the junction kept 6 bases outside the gene matches. In germline, CDR1 is SGHAT, CDR2 FQNNGV. CDR3 length: 14 residues. The whole variable domain, remainder taken from reference TRBV11-2 and TRBJ2-5, is EAGVAQSPRYKIIEKRQSVAFWCNPISGHATLYWYQQILGQGPKLLIQFQNNGVVDDSQLPKDRFSAERLKGVDSTLKIQPAKLEDSAVYLCASSAGQGGETQYFGPGTRLLVL.

This clone has just a few counts. Its ends do not fully match the called genes, so a read error is possible. The chain recombines TRBV28 with TRBJ2-2; D is ambiguous. The CDR3 has 12 amino acids. CDR1 is MDHEN and CDR2 is SYDVKM in the germline V gene. The CDR3 region is CASSLFTGELFF. DNA for the CDR3: TGTGCCAGCAGCTTATTCACCGGGGAGCTGTTTTTT.

The chain has TRBV29-1 and TRBJ2-7; 9 bases fit TRBD1. V gave up 4 bases and J gave up 6 bases; unmatched junction bases: 10. CDR1 and CDR2 from the germline V gene are SQVTM and ANQGSEA. CDR3 size: 14 residues. The CDR3 sequence is CSVVVRTGEIEQYF. CDR3 sequence (DNA): TGCAGCGTTGTGGTACGGACAGGGGAAATCGAGCAGTACTTC.

The V call is TRBV29-1, the J call TRBJ1-2; D might be TRBD1 (6 bases). V was trimmed by 6 bases and J by 3 bases, leaving 23 bases between them. CDR3 length: 16 residues. Germline V lookup: CDR1 SQVTM, CDR2 ANQGSEA. The CDR3 is CSVVRDTNFLHYGYTF. In DNA, the CDR3 is TGCAGCGTCGTCCGGGACACCAATTTCCTTCACTATGGCTACACCTTC.

The chain uses TRBV14 and TRBJ1-1; possibly TRBD1 for D (6 bases). The CDR3 is 15 residues long. CDR1 and CDR2 from the germline V gene are SGHDN and FVKESK. V dropped 2 bases and J dropped 0 bases, with 10 bases sitting between them. The chain's CDR3 is CASSQRRGMNTEAFF. Written as DNA, the CDR3 is TGTGCCAGCAGCCAAAGGAGGGGGATGAACACTGAAGCTTTCTTT.

The chain uses TRBV5-4 and TRBJ2-3; possibly TRBD1 for D (5 bases). The J call may be wrong; the DNA end is better matched by TRBJ1-5. CDR3 length: 15 amino acids. CDR1 SGHNT and CDR2 YYREEE come from the germline V gene (reference sequence). CDR3 residues: CASSPEASVTDTQHF. CDR3 nucleotide sequence: TGTGCCAGCAGCCCAGAGGCTAGCGTGACAGATACGCAGCATTTT.

This clone occurred a few times. V usage is TRBV29-1 and J usage is TRBJ1-1; 8 nucleotides agree with TRBD1. Unmatched junction bases numbered 4, after V lost 7 bases and J lost 0 bases. Germline-derived CDR1 and CDR2 are SQVTM and ANQGSEA. CDR3 length equals 13 residues. The CDR3 here is CSGRQGMNTEAFF. The CDR3 DNA sequence: TGCAGCGGGCGACAGGGGATGAACACTGAAGCTTTCTTT.

The chain joins TRBV25-1 to TRBJ2-1; no firm D call. The CDR3 spans 13 residues. Trimming took off 8 bases at V and 4 bases at J, with 12 bases between the two ends. CDR1 is MGHDK, CDR2 SYGVNS, per germline. The CDR3 region is CASPHEPYNEQFF. The CDR3 DNA follows: TGTGCCAGCCCACATGAGCCTTACAATGAGCAGTTCTTC.

This clone was counted between two and nine times. The chain links TRBV7-9 to TRBJ2-1, with 8 positions matching TRBD2. V trimming: 5 bases; J trimming: 12 bases; junction bases outside the gene matches: 18. The germline gives CDR1 SEHNR, CDR2 FQNEAQ (reference sequence). The CDR3 runs to 16 residues. The CDR3 region is CASSPSPGEREFGQFF. The CDR3 DNA reads as TGTGCCAGCAGCCCGTCCCCGGGCGAGCGGGAGTTTGGGCAGTTCTTC.

This clone was counted a few times. The V call is TRBV29-1, the J call TRBJ1-4; the D is unclear. Germline lookup yields CDR1 SQVTM and CDR2 ANQGSEA. The CDR3 contains 13 residues. The V and J ends lost 7 bases and 1 base respectively, with 10 bases between them. The CDR3 reads CSAPGETNEKLFF. CDR3 nucleotide sequence: TGCAGCGCCCCTGGAGAAACTAATGAAAAACTGTTTTTT.

This clone was observed once. The V gene is TRBV30, the J gene TRBJ1-1; D may be TRBD1 (6 bases). The V end was cut by 7 bases, the J end by 5 bases, with 14 bases between. The CDR3 sequence is 12 residues long. Germline CDR1 reads GTSNPN; CDR2 reads SVGIG (reference sequence). The CDR3 sequence: CAFSGGRTEAFF. In nucleotides, the CDR3 is TGTGCCTTTTCCGGGGGGCGGACTGAAGCTTTCTTT.

The V call is TRBV6-1, the J call TRBJ2-1; possibly TRBD2 for D (5 bases). This CDR3 has 13 residues. Trimming stripped 5 bases from V and 5 bases from J, with 10 bases between. Germline V gene sequence: CDR1 MNHNS, CDR2 SASEGT. In DNA form, the CDR3 reads TGTGCCAGCAGTACCCGGGGTAACAATGAGCAGTTCTTC. Translating it yields CASSTRGNNEQFF.

This clone came up a few times. The chain uses TRBV6-6 and TRBJ2-5; tentatively, D is TRBD1 or TRBD2 (5 bases each). There are 12 residues in the CDR3. CDR1 MNHNY and CDR2 SVGAGI come from the germline V gene (reference sequence). CDR3 protein: CCTGAMSETQYF. The CDR3 DNA reads as TGTTGTACCGGGGCTATGAGCGAGACCCAGTACTTC.

This clone appeared a few times. The J gene is TRBJ2-4, the V gene TRBV27; no clear D gene. Per the germline V gene, CDR1 is MNHEY and CDR2 is SMNVEV (reference sequence). This CDR3 has 13 residues. V lost 5 bases, J lost 15 bases, and 20 bases lay in between. The CDR3 region is CASSPTFGPSGYF. CDR3 bases: TGTGCCAGCAGTCCCACCTTCGGCCCTTCGGGGTACTTC.

This clone was seen only a few times. The rearrangement joins TRBV30 to TRBJ2-7; TRBD1 aligns across 7 bases. Per the germline V gene, CDR1 is GTSNPN and CDR2 is SVGIG (reference sequence). The CDR3 has 12 residues. Trimming took 2 bases from V and 3 from J; bases not matched to a gene: 1. The CDR3 reads CAWSRQGYEQYF. CDR3 nucleotide sequence: TGTGCCTGGAGTAGACAGGGCTACGAGCAGTACTTC.